Below, 5 T cell receptor beta chains from the same sample are listed, as sequenced in a study of shared clonotypes between healthy human individuals. The repertoire was sequenced with immunoSEQ multiplex PCR; TCRdb's copy has only in-frame clones and lacks some. The sample holds approximately 2,000,000 clones, 85% to 95% seen once. Sequenced input: naive CD4+ T cells from PBMCs. Subset denoted: CD45RA+ positively selected. The origin of the receptors is a man aged 18-30 years in good health. Some clones in this sample may be carry-over from other donors' samples.

V gene TRBV6-1 combines with J gene TRBJ1-5; D possibly corresponds to TRBD1 (5 bases). Germline V gene sequence: CDR1 MNHNS, CDR2 SASEGT. V was cut by 1 base and J by 4 bases, with 23 bases left in between. CDR3 length: 19 residues. Here the CDR3 DNA reads TGTGCCAGCAGTGAAGTTGGCCAGGGCCTCCGCCCCTTAAATCAGCCCCAGCATTTT. This codes for CASSEVGQGLRPLNQPQHF.

Concerning this clone itself: The sample contains more than one DNA sequence encoding this CDR3. The J gene is TRBJ1-1, the V gene TRBV28, with D unclear. V was pared by 2 bases and J by 1 base, with 8 bases between. The CDR3 consists of 14 residues. The germline CDR1 and CDR2 sequences are MDHEN and SYDVKM. The DNA of the CDR3 is TGTGCCAGCAGTTTAAGGCAGTGGAACACTGAAGCTTTCTTT. This encodes CASSLRQWNTEAFF.

The chain couples TRBV18 to TRBJ2-6; TRBD2 is a possible D gene (5 bases). The CDR3 length is 17 residues. Germline V gene lookup returns CDR1 KGHSH and CDR2 LQKENI. V gave up 3 bases and J gave up 1 base, with 13 bases separating them. The CDR3 DNA sequence: TGTGCCAGCTCACCTGATGGGAGCGGATCTGGGGCCAACGTCCTGACTTTC. Amino acids: CASSPDGSGSGANVLTF.

The rearrangement joins TRBV4-3 to TRBJ2-7, with D maybe TRBD2 (6 bases). Germline lookup yields CDR1 LGHNA and CDR2 YSLEER. V was shortened by 4 bases and J by 0 bases, with 16 bases between the two germline ends. The CDR3 is 16 residues long. Written as DNA, the CDR3 is TGCGCCAGCAGCCTCGAGTCGGTAGCGGCCTCCTACGAGCAGTACTTC. Encoded protein: CASSLESVAASYEQYF.

V and J are TRBV6-5 and TRBJ1-1; D gene uncertain. The germline V gene has CDR1 MNHEY and CDR2 SVGAGI. Trimming pared 2 bases from V and 4 bases from J, leaving 8 bases between. The length of the CDR3 is 13 residues. Here the CDR3 reads CASSYGTATEAFF. In DNA, the CDR3 is TGTGCCAGCAGTTACGGTACAGCCACTGAAGCTTTCTTT.